This entry lists 9 T cell receptor beta chains sequenced from one sample in a study of blood T cell repertoires in COVID-19. Clones were sequenced by immunoSEQ multiplex PCR, and TCRdb holds only the in-frame ones, with some missing. The profile covers some 250,000 clones, with 65% to 90% appearing a single time and roughly a sixth taken by the ten largest. What was sequenced was PBMCs or T cells enriched from blood (not recorded which). The origin of the receptors is a man aged 18 to 29 who had recovered from COVID-19.

This clone was found a few times. The CDR3 spells CASSSSGETINEQFF. In DNA, the CDR3 is TGTGCCAGCAGTTCTAGCGGGGAGACTATCAATGAGCAGTTCTTC. V is TRBV6-5 and J is TRBJ2-1; 9 bases fit TRBD2. This CDR3 has 15 residues. J lost 6 bases, V lost 4 bases, and 7 bases had no gene match. Germline V gene data show CDR1 as MNHEY and CDR2 as SVGAGI.

The chain couples TRBV10-1 to TRBJ1-5; TRBD1 is a possible D gene (5 bases). The V gene lost 5 bases and the J gene lost 5 bases, with 10 bases spanning the gap. Germline lookup yields CDR1 WNHNN and CDR2 SYGVQD (reference sequence). The CDR3 is 13 residues long. The CDR3 here is CASSSGADQPQHF. The DNA for the CDR3 is TGCGCCAGCAGTAGTGGGGCTGATCAGCCCCAGCATTTT.

This chain connects TRBV28 to TRBJ1-1; no clear D gene. This CDR3 is built from 14 residues. V was trimmed by 1 base and J by 7 bases, leaving 13 bases between them. Germline CDR1 and CDR2: MDHEN and SYDVKM. CDR3 in amino acids: CASSLSARIFEAFF. The CDR3 bases are TGTGCCAGCAGTTTATCGGCCAGGATCTTTGAAGCTTTCTTT. Combining the CDR3 with reference TRBV28 and TRBJ1-1 gives the whole variable domain DVKVTQSSRYLVKRTGEKVFLECVQDMDHENMFWYRQDPGLGLRLIYFSYDVKMKEKGDIPEGYSVSREKKERFSLILESASTNQTSMYLCASSLSARIFEAFFGQGTRLTVV.

The chain employs TRBV12-3 or TRBV12-4 and TRBJ1-1, with 7 bases fitting TRBD1. CDR3 length: 13 amino acids. V lost 3 bases to trimming and J lost 5 bases; unmatched junction nucleotides: 3. The chain's CDR3 is CASSLTGSTEAFF. CDR3 coding DNA: TGTGCCAGCAGTTTGACAGGGAGTACTGAAGCTTTCTTT.

The V and J genes are TRBV28 and TRBJ1-1; D unresolved. The CDR3 length is 11 residues. The germline V gene encodes CDR1 MDHEN and CDR2 SYDVKM. Trimming removed 3 bases at V and 11 bases at J, with 10 bases between. The CDR3 here is CASSFEVKAFF. CDR3 coding DNA: TGTGCCAGCAGTTTCGAGGTGAAGGCTTTCTTT.

The chain is built from TRBV12-3 or TRBV12-4 and TRBJ1-2; no clear D. The CDR3 totals 10 residues. V shed 3 bases and J shed 7 bases, with 3 bases lying between them. The chain's CDR3 is CASSFGGYTF. CDR3 DNA sequence: TGTGCCAGCAGTTTCGGTGGCTACACCTTC.

The V gene is TRBV19, the J gene TRBJ1-1, with TRBD1 identical over 7 bases. Germline V gene sequence: CDR1 LNHDA, CDR2 SQIVND (reference sequence). The CDR3 has 16 amino acids. Losses at the gene ends were 1 base for V and 4 bases for J; bases not matched to a gene: 9. CDR3 residues: CASSIGGWDSRTEAFF. The CDR3, as DNA: TGTGCCAGTAGTATAGGAGGCTGGGACAGTCGCACTGAAGCTTTCTTT. Full variable domain (missing parts from reference TRBV19 and TRBJ1-1): DGGITQSPKYLFRKEGQNVTLSCEQNLNHDAMYWYRQDPGQGLRLIYYSQIVNDFQKGDIAEGYSVSREKKESFPLTVTSAQKNPTAFYLCASSIGGWDSRTEAFFGQGTRLTVV.

The chain combines TRBV19 with TRBJ1-4, with 7 bases that match TRBD1. From germline, CDR1 is LNHDA and CDR2 SQIVND (reference sequence). V dropped 3 bases and J dropped 8; count of bases not matched to a gene: 6. This CDR3 is built from 14 residues. CDR3 in amino acids: CASSIGQAGEKLFF. The CDR3 DNA reads TGTGCCAGTAGTATTGGACAGGCTGGAGAAAAACTGTTTTTT.

This sequence joins TRBV30 and TRBJ1-1; D may be TRBD1 (6 bases). The CDR3 is 12 residues long. Germline CDR1 reads GTSNPN; CDR2 reads SVGIG (reference sequence). CDR3 sequence (DNA): TGTGCATTCGATTGGGGGCGGACTGAAGCTTTCTTT. Residues: CAFDWGRTEAFF.